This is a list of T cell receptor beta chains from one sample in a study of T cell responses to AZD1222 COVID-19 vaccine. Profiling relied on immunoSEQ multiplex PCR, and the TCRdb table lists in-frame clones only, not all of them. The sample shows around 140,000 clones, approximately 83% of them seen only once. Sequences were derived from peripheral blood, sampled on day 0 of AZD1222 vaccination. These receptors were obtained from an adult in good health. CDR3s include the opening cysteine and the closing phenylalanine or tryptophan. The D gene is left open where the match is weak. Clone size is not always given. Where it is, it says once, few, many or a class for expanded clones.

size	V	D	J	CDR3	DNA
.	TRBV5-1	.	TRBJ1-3	CASRDGTVGNTIYF	TGCGCCAGCCGGGACGGGACGGTTGGAAACACCATATATTTT
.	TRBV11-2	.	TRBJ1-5	CASSLIVRQPQHF	TGTGCCAGCAGCTTAATTGTGCGGCAGCCCCAGCATTTT
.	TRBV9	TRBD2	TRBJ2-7	CASSVAPSGGDEQYF	TGTGCCAGCAGCGTAGCACCTAGCGGGGGAGACGAGCAGTACTTC
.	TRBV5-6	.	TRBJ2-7	CASSFQVVYEQYF	TGTGCCAGCAGCTTTCAAGTCGTTTACGAGCAGTACTTC
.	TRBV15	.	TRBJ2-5	CATSRGHGGEGETQYF	TGTGCCACCAGCAGAGGACACGGGGGTGAGGGAGAGACCCAGTACTTC
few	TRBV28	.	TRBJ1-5	CASSLINNQPQHF	TGTGCCAGCAGTTTAATAAACAATCAGCCCCAGCATTTT
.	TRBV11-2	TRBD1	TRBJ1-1	CASSLRGTGTLNTEAFF	TGTGCCAGCAGCTTACGGGGGACAGGGACCTTGAACACTGAAGCTTTCTTT
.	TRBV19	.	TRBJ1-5	CASSRGGERNQPQHF	TGTGCCAGTAGCCGGGGGGGTGAGCGCAATCAGCCCCAGCATTTT
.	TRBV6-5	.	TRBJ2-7	CASSRGTASDEQYF	TGTGCCAGCAGCCGGGGGACCGCTAGTGACGAGCAGTACTTC
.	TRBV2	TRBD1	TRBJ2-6	CASSWGQAIIGGANVLTF	TGTGCCAGCAGCTGGGGACAGGCTATCATTGGTGGGGCCAACGTCCTGACTTTC
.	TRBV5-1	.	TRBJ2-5	CASSPGVSETQYF	TGCGCCAGCAGCCCGGGGGTGTCAGAGACCCAGTACTTC
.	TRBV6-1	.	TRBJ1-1	CASSDTGVYTEAFF	TGTGCCAGCAGTGATACGGGTGTCTACACTGAAGCTTTCTTT
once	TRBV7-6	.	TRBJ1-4	CASSLGQSLRDEKLFF	TGTGCCAGCAGCCTCGGACAGTCGCTTAGAGATGAAAAACTGTTTTTT
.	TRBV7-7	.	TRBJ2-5	CASSSGVGQETQYF	TGTGCTAGCAGCTCGGGGGTAGGCCAAGAGACCCAGTACTTC
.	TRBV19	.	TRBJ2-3	CASSANRVSPTDTQYF	TGTGCCAGTAGTGCCAATAGGGTTTCTCCCACAGATACGCAGTATTTT
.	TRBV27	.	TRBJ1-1	CASSLAGMNTEAFF	TGTGCCAGCAGTTTAGCAGGGATGAACACTGAAGCTTTCTTT
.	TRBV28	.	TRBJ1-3	CASSLPGRGNTIYF	TGTGCCAGCAGCCTACCCGGTCGGGGAAACACCATATATTTT
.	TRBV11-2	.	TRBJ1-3	CASSLVDHSGNTIYF	TGTGCCAGCAGCTTGGTAGACCACTCTGGAAACACCATATATTTT
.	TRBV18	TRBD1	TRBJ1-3	CASSPPGTVSGNTIYF	TGTGCCAGCTCACCACCGGGGACAGTCTCTGGAAACACCATATATTTT
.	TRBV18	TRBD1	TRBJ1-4	CASSQRTGEEKLFF	TGTGCCAGCTCACAAAGGACAGGGGAAGAAAAACTGTTTTTT
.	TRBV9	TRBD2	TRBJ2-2	CASSDTGLAYTGELFF	TGTGCCAGCAGCGACACGGGACTAGCTTACACCGGGGAGCTGTTTTTT
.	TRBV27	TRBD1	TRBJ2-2	CASRNQQGVGTGELFF	TGTGCCAGCAGAAACCAACAGGGGGTTGGCACCGGGGAGCTGTTTTTT
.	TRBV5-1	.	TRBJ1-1	CASSPYRVDTEAFF	TGCGCCAGCAGCCCATACAGGGTCGACACTGAAGCTTTCTTT
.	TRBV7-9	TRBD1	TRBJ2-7	CASSPKGTGVPYEQYF	TGTGCCAGCAGCCCGAAAGGGACAGGGGTGCCCTACGAGCAGTACTTC
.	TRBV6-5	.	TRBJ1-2	CASSWARANYGYTF	TGTGCCAGCAGTTGGGCCCGAGCTAACTATGGCTACACCTTC
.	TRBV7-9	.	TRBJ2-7	CASSRGDSYEQYF	TGTGCCAGCAGCAGGGGGGACTCCTACGAGCAGTACTTC
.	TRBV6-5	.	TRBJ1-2	CASSVTDLNYGYTF	TGTGCCAGCAGCGTTACGGACCTAAACTATGGCTACACCTTC
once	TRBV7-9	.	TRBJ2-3	CASTQLGTSSTDTQYF	TGTGCCAGCACGCAGCTGGGGACTTCTAGCACAGATACGCAGTATTTT
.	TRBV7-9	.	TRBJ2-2	CASSYMDTNTGELFF	TGTGCCAGCAGCTACATGGACACAAACACCGGGGAGCTGTTTTTT
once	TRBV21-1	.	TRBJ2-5	CASSITGTGMETQYF	TGTGCCAGCAGCATTACCGGGACAGGGATGGAGACCCAGTACTTC
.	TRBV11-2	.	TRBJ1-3	CASTRGGSSGNTIYF	TGTGCCAGCACCCGAGGAGGGTCCTCTGGAAACACCATATATTTT
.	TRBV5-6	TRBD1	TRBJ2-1	CASTGTGGHNEQFF	TGTGCCAGCACAGGGACAGGGGGCCATAATGAGCAGTTCTTC
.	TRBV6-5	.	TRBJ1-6	CASKGANSPLHF	TGTGCCAGCAAGGGCGCGAATTCACCCCTCCACTTT
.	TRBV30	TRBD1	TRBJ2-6	CAWTLTGEHGANVLTF	TGTGCCTGGACCTTGACAGGGGAGCATGGGGCCAACGTCCTGACTTTC
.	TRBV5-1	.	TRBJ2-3	CASSLDGTGSSTDTQYF	TGCGCCAGCAGCTTGGACGGTACAGGCTCTAGCACAGATACGCAGTATTTT
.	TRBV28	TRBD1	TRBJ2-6	CASSLRQGFSGANVLTF	TGTGCCAGCAGTTTACGACAGGGATTCTCTGGGGCCAACGTCCTGACTTTC
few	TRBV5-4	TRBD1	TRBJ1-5	CASSSGQGGNQPQHF	TGTGCCAGCAGCTCGGGACAGGGAGGCAATCAGCCCCAGCATTTT
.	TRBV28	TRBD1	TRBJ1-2	CASSLGTANYGYTF	TGTGCCAGCAGTTTGGGGACAGCTAACTATGGCTACACCTTC
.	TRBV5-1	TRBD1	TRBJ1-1	CASSPGDREAEAFF	TGCGCCAGCAGCCCAGGGGACAGGGAGGCTGAAGCTTTCTTT
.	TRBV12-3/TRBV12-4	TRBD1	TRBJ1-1	CASSLARTGKAFF	TGTGCCAGCAGTTTAGCGAGGACAGGAAAAGCTTTCTTT
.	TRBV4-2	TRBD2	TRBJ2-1	CASSQQYNSGGLDEQFF	TGTGCCAGCAGCCAACAATATAATAGCGGGGGTCTCGATGAGCAGTTCTTC
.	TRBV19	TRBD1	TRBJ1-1	CASSIDPTGSMNTEAFF	TGTGCCAGTAGTATAGATCCGACAGGGTCGATGAATACTGAAGCTTTCTTT
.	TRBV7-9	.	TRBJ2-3	CASSGYSPRTDTQYF	TGTGCCAGCAGCGGATACTCACCCCGTACAGATACGCAGTATTTT